Below are 23 T cell receptor beta chains sequenced from a single sample in a study of cytomegalovirus exposure and HLA in healthy donors. Profiled with immunoSEQ multiplex PCR; TCRdb holds only in-frame clones, not every one. The sample records roughly 120,000 clones, roughly nine tenths being singletons. The sample was PBMCs. Source of these receptors: a man between 25 and 39 years old in good health and CMV-seronegative.

This chain links TRBV18 with TRBJ1-5, with D possibly TRBD1 on 6 matching bases. The V and J ends lost 3 bases and 1 base respectively, with 13 bases between them. CDR3 length equals 16 residues. Germline CDR1 KGHSH, CDR2 LQKENI. The chain's CDR3 is CASSPGAPTSNQPQHF. The CDR3 DNA follows: TGTGCCAGCTCACCGGGGGCCCCAACAAGCAATCAGCCCCAGCATTTT.

The V gene is TRBV7-9, the J gene TRBJ1-2; 8 bases agree with TRBD1. Trimming at V came to 2 bases and at J to 10 bases, leaving 6 bases not matched to a gene. Looked up from germline, CDR1 is SEHNR and CDR2 is FQNEAQ (reference sequence). The CDR3 covers 13 residues. The CDR3 sequence: CASSLLDRAVYTF. CDR3 in DNA: TGTGCCAGCAGCTTACTGGACAGGGCGGTCTACACCTTC.

This rearrangement joins TRBV6-5 to TRBJ1-1; 9 nucleotides align to TRBD1. The germline V gene encodes CDR1 MNHEY and CDR2 SVGAGI. This CDR3 has 15 residues. After removal of 7 bases from V and 5 bases from J, the junction contained 11 bases not matched to a gene. CDR3 in amino acids: CASKGTGLLRTEAFF. The CDR3 DNA reads as TGTGCCAGCAAGGGGACAGGGTTATTGAGGACTGAAGCTTTCTTT.

V usage is TRBV2 and J usage is TRBJ2-7; 9 positions match TRBD2. Looked up from germline, CDR1 is SNHLY and CDR2 is FYNNEI. CDR3 length: 17 residues. V lost 6 bases, J lost 5 bases, and 17 bases stayed unmatched. The CDR3 nucleotides are TGTGCCAGCAGGACCCTGGTAGCGGGGGAGCCCTCTCACGAGCAGTACTTC. As protein: CASRTLVAGEPSHEQYF.

This rearrangement joins TRBV18 to TRBJ1-4; D is unclear. Germline V gene sequence: CDR1 KGHSH, CDR2 LQKENI. Trimming pared 3 bases from V and 4 bases from J, leaving 6 bases between. There are 13 residues in the CDR3. The CDR3 protein is CASSPRGNEKLFF. In nucleotides, the CDR3 is TGTGCCAGCTCACCGCGGGGTAATGAAAAACTGTTTTTT.

This clone was seen just once. The chain employs TRBV6-5 and TRBJ2-7, with 9 bases lining up with TRBD1. This CDR3 is built from 14 residues. The V segment lost 10 bases and the J segment 6 bases; nucleotides outside the gene matches: 13. Germline V CDR1 and CDR2: MNHEY, SVGAGI. The chain's CDR3 is CAIQSGTGNGEQYF. CDR3 DNA: TGTGCCATCCAGTCTGGGACAGGGAACGGCGAGCAGTACTTC.

J is TRBJ2-5 and V is TRBV11-2; 10 bases map to TRBD2. V lost 5 bases to trimming and J lost 5 bases; unmatched junction nucleotides: 11. The CDR3 has 16 amino acids. Germline V lookup: CDR1 SGHAT, CDR2 FQNNGV. The DNA of the CDR3 is TGTGCCAGCAGCCTCACACTAGCGGGGTTTGGGGAGACCCAGTACTTC. Protein product: CASSLTLAGFGETQYF.

The V call is TRBV18, the J call TRBJ1-1, with 12 nucleotides matching TRBD1. The trim removed 4 bases at V and 4 bases at J, leaving 10 bases unmatched. The CDR3 runs to 17 residues. The germline CDR1 and CDR2 sequences are KGHSH and LQKENI. CDR3 residues: CASSRGTGGRRSTEAFF. The CDR3 nucleotides are TGTGCCAGCTCACGGGGGACAGGGGGCAGGAGGAGCACTGAAGCTTTCTTT.

The sample holds one count of this clone. V and J are TRBV27 and TRBJ2-7, with TRBD1 matching 8 bases. Losses at the gene ends were 0 bases for V and 7 bases for J; bases not matched to a gene: 11. CDR3 length: 16 amino acids. Per germline, CDR1 MNHEY and CDR2 SMNVEV (reference sequence). CDR3 sequence: CASSLSLQGVRGEQYF. Here the CDR3 DNA reads TGTGCCAGCAGTTTATCCCTACAGGGGGTCAGGGGGGAGCAGTACTTC.

The chain carries TRBV9 and TRBJ1-2; TRBD1 agrees at 8 bases. This CDR3 comprises 15 residues. Per germline, CDR1 SGDLS and CDR2 YYNGEE. V lost 1 base, J lost 7 bases, and 9 bases stayed unmatched. CDR3 sequence (DNA): TGTGCCAGCAGCGTATCAGCCCAGGGGGCGTTTGGCTACACCTTC. Its protein is CASSVSAQGAFGYTF.

In its sample, this clone was seen a few times. The rearrangement links TRBV4-1 to TRBJ2-7, with TRBD1 as a possible D gene (6 bases). V was cut by 2 bases and J by 5 bases, with 16 bases left in between. There are 15 residues in the CDR3. From germline, CDR1 is MGHRA and CDR2 YSYEKL. CDR3 sequence (DNA): TGCGCCAGCAGCCAACTACAGGGTCCGTTCGACGAGCAGTACTTC. Its protein is CASSQLQGPFDEQYF.

The chain has TRBV6-1 and TRBJ1-5; 10 positions match TRBD1. The germline gives CDR1 MNHNS, CDR2 SASEGT. This CDR3 is 15 amino acids long. V gave up 5 bases and J gave up 6 bases; unmatched junction bases: 7. The CDR3 DNA reads as TGTGCCAGCAGTACGAGGACAGGGGGTAGTCAGCCCCAGCATTTT. Translation gives CASSTRTGGSQPQHF.

The sample holds one count of this clone. This chain joins TRBV19 and TRBJ1-1; D ambiguous. V was pared by 11 bases and J by 0 bases, with 13 bases between. The CDR3 totals 13 residues. The germline CDR1 and CDR2 sequences are LNHDA and SQIVND (reference sequence). CDR3 loop: CASGQQMNTEAFF. CDR3 in DNA: TGTGCCTCAGGTCAGCAGATGAACACTGAAGCTTTCTTT.

The CDR3 reads CASSFEVRDTQYF. CDR3 bases: TGTGCCAGCAGTTTCGAGGTGAGGGATACGCAGTATTTT. The chain uses TRBV27 and TRBJ2-3; D ambiguous. This CDR3 spans 13 amino acids. From germline, CDR1 is MNHEY and CDR2 SMNVEV (reference sequence). Trimming cost V 3 bases and J 6 bases, with 10 bases left between them.

The V gene is TRBV19, the J gene TRBJ1-5, with 7 bases matching TRBD1. CDR3 length: 16 amino acids. V was clipped by 5 bases and J by 0 bases; unmatched bases: 7. Germline V gene lookup returns CDR1 LNHDA and CDR2 SQIVND (reference sequence). CDR3 protein: CASSATGVGSNQPQHF. The CDR3 nucleotides are TGTGCCAGTAGTGCTACAGGGGTAGGTAGCAATCAGCCCCAGCATTTT.

The chain has TRBV5-1 and TRBJ2-1, with 7 bases matching TRBD1. The CDR3 loop spans 16 amino acids. CDR1 is SGHRS and CDR2 is YFSETQ in the germline V gene. Trimming took 4 bases from V and 8 from J; bases not matched to a gene: 15. The CDR3 bases are TGCGCCAGCAGCAAGAAACAGGGGATGTCGATGGATGAGCAGTTCTTC. As protein: CASSKKQGMSMDEQFF.

This clone came up once. The rearrangement uses TRBV6-5 and TRBJ1-1, with no clear D. V was cut by 3 bases and J by 3 bases, with 8 bases left in between. Germline V lookup: CDR1 MNHEY, CDR2 SVGAGI. There are 13 residues in the CDR3. CDR3 DNA sequence: TGTGCCAGCAGTTATTCGAAGCACACTGAAGCTTTCTTT. It is translated as CASSYSKHTEAFF.

The rearrangement uses TRBV19 and TRBJ2-1; 8 bases agree with TRBD2. Germline lookup yields CDR1 LNHDA and CDR2 SQIVND (reference sequence). This CDR3 has 16 amino acids. Losses at the gene ends were 2 bases for V and 0 bases for J; bases not matched to a gene: 3. Written as DNA, the CDR3 is TGTGCCAGTAGTATATCGGGAGGGAGCTCCTACAATGAGCAGTTCTTC. Translating gives CASSISGGSSYNEQFF.

CDR3 coding DNA: TGTGCCAGCAGTTACCAACCAGGAACGAACACCGGGGAGCTGTTTTTT. Residues: CASSYQPGTNTGELFF. The chain recombines TRBV6-5 with TRBJ2-2; D is unclear. This CDR3 region has 16 residues. Trimming took off 2 bases at V and 0 bases at J, with 10 bases between the two ends. Germline V CDR1 and CDR2: MNHEY, SVGAGI.

V is TRBV11-2 and J is TRBJ2-1; D gene ambiguous. The CDR3 length is 14 residues. Germline assignment: CDR1 SGHAT and CDR2 FQNNGV. With 5 bases removed from V and 2 bases from J, the gap between germline ends came to 10 bases. As DNA, the CDR3 is TGTGCCAGCAGCAATGCAGGCCCCTACAATGAGCAGTTCTTC. The encoded protein is CASSNAGPYNEQFF.

The rearrangement joins TRBV4-2 to TRBJ1-1, with 7 bases identical to TRBD1. The CDR3 contains 14 residues. Trimming at V came to 3 bases and at J to 2 bases, leaving 3 bases not matched to a gene. Germline CDR1 reads LGHNA; CDR2 reads YNFKEQ. CDR3 protein: CASSHGTVNTEAFF. The CDR3 DNA is TGTGCCAGCAGCCATGGGACAGTCAACACTGAAGCTTTCTTT.

The V gene is TRBV15, the J gene TRBJ2-7; a weak D match, TRBD1 (6 bases). This CDR3 has 14 residues. Germline CDR1 and CDR2: LNHNV and YYDKDF (reference sequence). Trimming shortened V by 3 bases and J by 0 bases, and 9 bases separated the two germline ends. The CDR3 loop reads CATSRDSSSYEQYF. DNA for the CDR3: TGTGCCACCAGCAGGGACAGCAGCTCCTACGAGCAGTACTTC.

The chain joins TRBV7-2 to TRBJ2-3; 10 nucleotides match TRBD2. Unmatched junction bases numbered 5, after V lost 1 base and J lost 1 base. Germline CDR1 reads SGHTA; CDR2 reads FQGNSA. This CDR3 contains 17 residues. For the CDR3, the DNA is TGTGCCAGCAGCTTAGTAGCTAGCGGGGGACGCACAGATACGCAGTATTTT. Protein sequence: CASSLVASGGRTDTQYF.